Sequencing of this TCR beta chain was carried out in a study of blood T cell repertoires in COVID-19. Per the authors' pipeline: Nucleated cell number was recorded as an estimate derived from reference gene primer amplification. The table came from immunoSEQ multiplex PCR; TCRdb's copy has only in-frame clones and leaves some out. V, J and clone size derive from that table, while D and trimming were established from the DNA sequence. Of some 200,000 clones listed, approximately 80% are singletons. In its sample, this clone was seen once. The germline V gene encodes CDR1 LGHDT and CDR2 YNNKEL (reference sequence). The ends were cut back, 5 bases at V and 6 bases at J, with 17 bases in the middle. This CDR3 is built from 14 residues.

The specimen was peripheral blood. The sequence was collected from a woman older than 75 with COVID-19, enrolled during active disease. V and J are TRBV3-1 (or the pseudogene TRBV3-2) and TRBJ2-7, with D possibly matching TRBD2 (6 bases). CDR3 nucleotide sequence: TGTGCCAGCAGCATCGGGGGTAGGGCCGGCGAGCAGTACTTC. Translating it yields CASSIGGRAGEQYF.